A selection of T cell receptor beta chains follows, all from one sample in a study of OX40 agonist ivuxolimab in advanced cancers. The repertoire was sequenced with immunoSEQ multiplex PCR; TCRdb's copy has only in-frame clones and lacks some. The sample has thousands of clones; approximately 70% are singletons. The source was CD4+ or CD8+ T cells sorted from blood, collected in a trial of the OX40 agonist ivuxolimab. Receptors originate from an adult with an advanced solid tumor such as melanoma, head and neck, liver or kidney cancer. Both conserved end residues are part of each CDR3. The D gene is left open where the match is weak. Only part of the rows carry a size: once, few, many, or a class if the clone is expanded.

TRBV5-6	.	TRBD2	TRBJ2-7	TGTGCCAGCAGCTTGGACAGACTAGCGGGAGGGGGGACCTACGAGCAGTACTTC	CASSLDRLAGGGTYEQYF
TRBV7-9	.	TRBD1	TRBJ2-1	TGTGCCAGCAGCGGGGACAGGGCGGTGTATGAGCAGTTCTTC	CASSGDRAVYEQFF
TRBV11-2	.	TRBD1	TRBJ2-7	TGTGCCAGCAGCTTATCCCCGGACAGGGGGGCATACGAGCAGTACTTC	CASSLSPDRGAYEQYF
TRBV27	.	.	TRBJ2-2	TGTGCCAGCAGTTTATATTTCGGGGCAAACACCGGGGAGCTGTTTTTT	CASSLYFGANTGELFF
TRBV30	.	.	TRBJ2-1	TGTGCCTGGAGTCCCGGGGTGCGGCAGTTCTTC	CAWSPGVRQFF
TRBV19	.	TRBD1	TRBJ2-7	TGTGCCAGTTCCGGACAGGGAAACTCCTACGAGCAGTACTTC	CASSGQGNSYEQYF
TRBV4-2	.	TRBD2	TRBJ2-1	TGTGCCAGCAGCCTGGGGGGGACTAGCGGGGACAATGAGCAGTTCTTC	CASSLGGTSGDNEQFF
TRBV2	many	.	TRBJ2-1	TGTGCCAGCAGTCATGACACTTCCTACAATGAGCAGTTCTTC	CASSHDTSYNEQFF
TRBV4-2	.	.	TRBJ2-1	TGTGCCAGCAGCCAAGATCCAAACGGAGTCGAGCAGTTCTTC	CASSQDPNGVEQFF
TRBV27	.	.	TRBJ1-5	TGTGCCAGCAGTTTCCGGGACTCAGATCAGCCCCAGCATTTT	CASSFRDSDQPQHF
TRBV27	few	.	TRBJ1-1	TGTGCCAGCAGTTGGTCAGTGAACACTGAAGCTTTCTTT	CASSWSVNTEAFF
TRBV4-2	.	TRBD2	TRBJ2-7	TGTGCCAGCAGCCAAGAAAGCGGGACCTCCTACGAGCAGTACTTC	CASSQESGTSYEQYF
TRBV6-1	many	.	TRBJ2-6	TGTGCCAGCAGTGAGGACAGTACTGGGGCCAACGTCCTGACTTTC	CASSEDSTGANVLTF
TRBV11-2	.	TRBD2	TRBJ2-1	TGTGCCAGCAGCCCTTTAGCGGGAGGAGTAAACAATGAGCAGTTCTTC	CASSPLAGGVNNEQFF
TRBV9	.	.	TRBJ2-1	TGTGCCAGCAGCGCGACACTTAGTGAGCAGTTCTTC	CASSATLSEQFF
TRBV6-4	.	.	TRBJ2-7	TGTGCCAGCAGTGACGGATACAGGGCCTACGAGCAGTACTTC	CASSDGYRAYEQYF
TRBV10-1	.	.	TRBJ1-1	TGCGCCAGCAGTGATCCTGGCGGCCCCGAAGCTTTCTTT	CASSDPGGPEAFF
TRBV19	.	TRBD2	TRBJ2-5	TGTGCCAGTAGTATGGGGGGGGGCCAAGAGACCCAGTACTTC	CASSMGGGQETQYF
TRBV2	.	.	TRBJ2-2	TGTGCCAGCAACGTTAGAGGGTTGCACACCGGGGAGCTGTTTTTT	CASNVRGLHTGELFF
TRBV7-9	.	.	TRBJ2-7	TGTGCCAGCAGCTTAGTTACTTCCCAATACGAGCAGTACTTC	CASSLVTSQYEQYF
TRBV28	.	TRBD2	TRBJ2-1	TGTGCCAGCAGTTTATGGACTAGCGGGGACTACTACAATGAGCAGTTCTTC	CASSLWTSGDYYNEQFF
TRBV5-6	medium-sized	.	TRBJ1-1	TGTGCCAGCAGCTTGGGCCAAAGGAGGGAAGCTTTCTTT	CASSLGQRREAFF
TRBV5-6	.	TRBD1	TRBJ1-5	TGTGCCAGCAGCTCCGGGACAGGGACGCAGCCCCAGCATTTT	CASSSGTGTQPQHF
TRBV27	once	.	TRBJ2-7	TGTGCCAGCAGTGTGGACCGCTCTGGGTACGAGCAGTACTTC	CASSVDRSGYEQYF
TRBV5-6	.	TRBD1	TRBJ1-4	TGTGCCAGCAGCTTGGGGACAGGGGTCGCGAAACTGTTTTTT	CASSLGTGVAKLFF
TRBV5-1	.	.	TRBJ1-1	TGCGCCAGCAGCTTGCAACTTAGGGACACTGAAGCTTTCTTT	CASSLQLRDTEAFF
TRBV7-8	.	.	TRBJ1-1	TGTGCCAGCAGCTCCCACCTGTTAGCAAACACTGAAGCTTTCTTT	CASSSHLLANTEAFF
TRBV7-9	once	.	TRBJ1-2	TGTGCCAGAAGCCTCAGGGCTGGCTGTGGCTACACCTTC	CARSLRAGCGYTF
TRBV27	.	TRBD1	TRBJ2-5	TGTGCCACCCCTCCGACAGGGGGGCACCAAGAGACCCAGTACTTC	CATPPTGGHQETQYF
TRBV11-2	.	.	TRBJ1-6	TGTGCCAGCAGCCTACACTGGGCAGGAGAGTTGTCACCCCTCCACTTT	CASSLHWAGELSPLHF
TRBV2	.	.	TRBJ2-2	TGTGCCAGCAGTGGAGACGCAAACACCGGGGAGCTGTTTTTT	CASSGDANTGELFF
TRBV27	.	TRBD2	TRBJ2-7	TGTGCCAGCAGCCCCGGGACTAGCGCCTACGAGCAGTACTTC	CASSPGTSAYEQYF
TRBV5-6	few	.	TRBJ2-3	TGTGCCAGCAGCACACGGCCCAGGGATACGCAGTATTTT	CASSTRPRDTQYF
TRBV6-5	.	.	TRBJ2-5	TGTGCCAGCAGTTTAGGAGAGACCCAGTACTTC	CASSLGETQYF
TRBV19	.	TRBD2	TRBJ2-3	TGTGCCAGTAGTGAAAGCGGGAGGGCAGATACGCAGTATTTT	CASSESGRADTQYF
TRBV7-9	.	TRBD2	TRBJ2-2	TGTGCCAGCAGCCAAGGACTAGACACCGGGGAGCTGTTTTTT	CASSQGLDTGELFF
TRBV29-1	.	.	TRBJ2-2	TGCAGCGCCCGGTGGGGGGCTGGAGAGGCCGGGGAGCTGTTTTTT	CSARWGAGEAGELFF
TRBV4-2	.	TRBD1	TRBJ2-7	TGTGCCAGCAGCTCTGGGACAGGCGATTTTTACGAGCAGTACTTC	CASSSGTGDFYEQYF
TRBV6-5	.	.	TRBJ2-5	TGTGCCAGCAGTTACTCTGTGACGCAAGAGACCCAGTACTTC	CASSYSVTQETQYF
TRBV28	few	.	TRBJ1-4	TGTGCCAGCAGTTTTATCGTAATAGGGGGGGATGAAAAACTGTTTTTT	CASSFIVIGGDEKLFF
TRBV5-6	.	TRBD1	TRBJ1-5	TGTGCCAGCAGCTTGGGCCGGCAGGGGGATCAGCCCCAGCATTTT	CASSLGRQGDQPQHF
TRBV7-9	once	.	TRBJ1-2	TGTGCCAGCAGCTTGGCAGGGGCCCATGGCTACACCTTC	CASSLAGAHGYTF
TRBV27	.	.	TRBJ1-4	TGTGCCAGCAGTTTATCTGGGGGGAGACTGTTTTTT	CASSLSGGRLFF
TRBV5-8	.	.	TRBJ2-1	TGTGCCAGCAGCTTGGGTCTGGCGTTAGCCTCCTACAATGAGCAGTTCTTC	CASSLGLALASYNEQFF
TRBV19	.	TRBD1	TRBJ1-5	TGTGCCAGTAAGGGGGACAGTGACAATCAGCCCCAGCATTTT	CASKGDSDNQPQHF
TRBV6-1	.	TRBD1	TRBJ2-7	TGTGCCAGCAGGGGGACAGGGGATCGCGAGCAGTACTTC	CASRGTGDREQYF
TRBV23-1	.	TRBD1	TRBJ2-4	TGCGCCAGCAGTCATTCGACAGGGGTTCCCAAAAACATTCAGTACTTC	CASSHSTGVPKNIQYF
TRBV30	once	TRBD1	TRBJ1-1	TGTGCCTGGAGTGTTGACAGGGGTACTGAAGCTTTCTTT	CAWSVDRGTEAFF
TRBV13	.	TRBD2	TRBJ2-7	TGTGCCAGCCGGCCCAGAGGCGGGAGCTCCTACGAGCAGTACTTC	CASRPRGGSSYEQYF
TRBV15	once	TRBD1	TRBJ2-2	TGTGCCACCAGCAGAGTGCCGGACAGGGTCACCGGGGAGCTGTTTTTT	CATSRVPDRVTGELFF
TRBV4-2	.	.	TRBJ1-1	TGTGCCAGCAGCCAAGTCTTCAGGGGAATGAACACTGAAGCTTTCTTT	CASSQVFRGMNTEAFF
TRBV18	.	.	TRBJ1-4	TGTGCCAGCTCACGGGTGCGAAATGAAAAACTGTTTTTT	CASSRVRNEKLFF
TRBV7-9	.	.	TRBJ2-1	TGTGCCAGCAGCTTAGGACTGGGCAATGAGCAGTTCTTC	CASSLGLGNEQFF
TRBV15	few	.	TRBJ1-2	TGTGCCACCAGCAGAGACCAGGAGCGGGGACTGGTAACGGATGGCTACACCTTC	CATSRDQERGLVTDGYTF
TRBV7-2	.	.	TRBJ2-1	TGTGCCAGCAGCTTAGGACTGGGCAATGAGCAGTTCTTC	CASSLGLGNEQFF
TRBV6-1	.	TRBD2	TRBJ2-5	TGTGCCAGCAGTGAACTAGCGGGAGGTAGCGAGACCCAGTACTTC	CASSELAGGSETQYF
TRBV7-8	.	TRBD1	TRBJ2-3	TGTGCCAGCAGCTCTCCCCGCGATAGGGCAGGGGGTTACACAGATACGCAGTATTTT	CASSSPRDRAGGYTDTQYF
TRBV4-2	.	TRBD2	TRBJ2-5	TGTGCCAGCAGCCAAGATTGGCGGGAGGGCCCTGAGACCCAGTACTTC	CASSQDWREGPETQYF